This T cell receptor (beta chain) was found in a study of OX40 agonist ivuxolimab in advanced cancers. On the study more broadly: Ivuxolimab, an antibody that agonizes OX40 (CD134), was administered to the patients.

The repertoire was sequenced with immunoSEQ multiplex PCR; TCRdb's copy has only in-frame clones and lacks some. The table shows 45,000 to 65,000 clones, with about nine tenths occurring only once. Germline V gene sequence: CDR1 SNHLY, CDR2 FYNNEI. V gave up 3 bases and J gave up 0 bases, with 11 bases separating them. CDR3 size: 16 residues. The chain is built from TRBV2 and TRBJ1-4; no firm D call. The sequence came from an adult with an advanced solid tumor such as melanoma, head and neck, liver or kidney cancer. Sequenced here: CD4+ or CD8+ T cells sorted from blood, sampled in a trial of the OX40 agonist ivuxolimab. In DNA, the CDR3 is TGTGCCAGCAGTGAGCATAGGCGCACAACTAATGAAAAACTGTTTTTT. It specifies CASSEHRRTTNEKLFF.